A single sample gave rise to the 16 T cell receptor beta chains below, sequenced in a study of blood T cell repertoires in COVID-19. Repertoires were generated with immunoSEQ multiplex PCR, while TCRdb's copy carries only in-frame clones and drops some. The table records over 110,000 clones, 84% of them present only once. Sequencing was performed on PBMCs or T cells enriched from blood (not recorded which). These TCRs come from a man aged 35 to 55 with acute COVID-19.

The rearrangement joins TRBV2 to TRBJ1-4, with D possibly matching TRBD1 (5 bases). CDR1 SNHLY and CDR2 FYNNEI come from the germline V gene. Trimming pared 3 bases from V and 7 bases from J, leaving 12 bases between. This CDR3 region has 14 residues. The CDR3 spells CASSEAQGIEKLFF. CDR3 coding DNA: TGTGCCAGCAGTGAGGCCCAGGGAATTGAAAAACTGTTTTTT.

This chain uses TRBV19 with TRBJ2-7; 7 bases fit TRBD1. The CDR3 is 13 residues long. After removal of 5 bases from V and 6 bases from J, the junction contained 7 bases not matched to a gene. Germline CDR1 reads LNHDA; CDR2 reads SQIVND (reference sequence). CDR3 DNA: TGTGCCAGTAGTTCGACACAGGGGAGCGAGCAGTACTTC. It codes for CASSSTQGSEQYF.

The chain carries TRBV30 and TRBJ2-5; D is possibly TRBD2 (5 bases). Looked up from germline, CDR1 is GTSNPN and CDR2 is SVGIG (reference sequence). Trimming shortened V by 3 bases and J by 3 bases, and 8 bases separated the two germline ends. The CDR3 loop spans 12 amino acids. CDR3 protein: CAWRYGKETQYF. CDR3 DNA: TGTGCCTGGAGGTACGGGAAAGAGACCCAGTACTTC.

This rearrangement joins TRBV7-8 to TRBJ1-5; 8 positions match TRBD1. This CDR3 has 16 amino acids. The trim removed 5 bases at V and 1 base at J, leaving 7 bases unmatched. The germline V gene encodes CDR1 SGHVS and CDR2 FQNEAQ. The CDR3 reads CASSPRTGLSNQPQHF. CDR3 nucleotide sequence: TGTGCCAGCAGCCCGAGGACAGGGTTGAGCAATCAGCCCCAGCATTTT.

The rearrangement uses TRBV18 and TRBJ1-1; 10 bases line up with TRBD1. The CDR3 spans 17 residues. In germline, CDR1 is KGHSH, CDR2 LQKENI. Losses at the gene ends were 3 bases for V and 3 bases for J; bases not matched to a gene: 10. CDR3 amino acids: CASSPSRDRGGDTEAFF. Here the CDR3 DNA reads TGTGCCAGCTCACCGTCCCGGGACAGGGGAGGGGACACTGAAGCTTTCTTT.

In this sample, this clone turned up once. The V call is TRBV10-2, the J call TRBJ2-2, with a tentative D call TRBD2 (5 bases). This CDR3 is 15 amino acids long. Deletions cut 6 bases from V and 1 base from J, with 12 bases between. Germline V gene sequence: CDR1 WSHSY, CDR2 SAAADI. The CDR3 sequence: CASRGVDKNTGELFF. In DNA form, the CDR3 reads TGCGCCAGCAGGGGAGTGGATAAGAACACCGGGGAGCTGTTTTTT.

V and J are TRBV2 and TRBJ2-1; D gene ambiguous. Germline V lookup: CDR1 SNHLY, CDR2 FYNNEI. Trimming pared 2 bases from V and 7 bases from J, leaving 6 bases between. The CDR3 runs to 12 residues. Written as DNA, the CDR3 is TGTGCCAGCAGTGAATTGAGTAATGAGCAGTTCTTC. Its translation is CASSELSNEQFF.

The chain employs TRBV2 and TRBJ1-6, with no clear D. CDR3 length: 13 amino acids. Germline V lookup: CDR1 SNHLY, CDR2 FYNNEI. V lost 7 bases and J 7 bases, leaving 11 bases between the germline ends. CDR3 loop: CASTRVENSPLHF. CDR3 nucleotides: TGTGCCAGCACCCGGGTCGAGAATTCACCCCTCCACTTT.

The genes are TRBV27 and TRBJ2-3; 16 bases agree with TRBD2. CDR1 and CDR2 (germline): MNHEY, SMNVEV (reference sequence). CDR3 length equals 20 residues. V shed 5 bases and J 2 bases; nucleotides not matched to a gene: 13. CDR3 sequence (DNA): TGTGCCAGCAGTCCACTCCCTCCCGGGACTAGCGGGAGGGCCACAGATACGCAGTATTTT. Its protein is CASSPLPPGTSGRATDTQYF.

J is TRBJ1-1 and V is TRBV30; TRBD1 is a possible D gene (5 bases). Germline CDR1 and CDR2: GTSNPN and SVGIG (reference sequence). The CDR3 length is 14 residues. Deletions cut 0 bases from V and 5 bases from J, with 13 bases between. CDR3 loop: CAWSVLDRGTEAFF. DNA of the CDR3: TGTGCCTGGAGTGTACTAGATCGGGGGACTGAAGCTTTCTTT.

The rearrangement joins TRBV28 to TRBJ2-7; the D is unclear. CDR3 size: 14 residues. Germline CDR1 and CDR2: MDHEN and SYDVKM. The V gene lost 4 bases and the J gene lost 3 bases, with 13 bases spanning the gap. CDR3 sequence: CASSSSIYLYEQYF. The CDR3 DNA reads TGTGCCAGCAGTTCTTCCATCTATCTCTACGAGCAGTACTTC.

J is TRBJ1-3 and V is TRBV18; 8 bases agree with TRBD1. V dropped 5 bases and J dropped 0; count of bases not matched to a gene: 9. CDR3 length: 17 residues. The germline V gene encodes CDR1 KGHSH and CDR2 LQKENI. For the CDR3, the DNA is TGTGCCAGCTCATTCCCGGGACAGGCGGACTCTGGAAACACCATATATTTT. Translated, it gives CASSFPGQADSGNTIYF. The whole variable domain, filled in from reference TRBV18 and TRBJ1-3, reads NAGVMQNPRHLVRRRGQEARLRCSPMKGHSHVYWYRQLPEEGLKFMVYLQKENIIDESGMPKERFSAEFPKEGPSILRIQQVVRGDSAAYFCASSFPGQADSGNTIYFGEGSWLTVV.

The CDR3 loop reads CATKGGPGQETQYF. CDR3 bases: TGTGCCACGAAGGGGGGGCCTGGCCAAGAGACCCAGTACTTC. V is TRBV28 and J is TRBJ2-5; D possibly corresponds to TRBD2 (7 bases). V lost 10 bases and J lost 1, with 16 bases in between. This CDR3 spans 14 amino acids. Germline-derived CDR1 and CDR2 are MDHEN and SYDVKM.

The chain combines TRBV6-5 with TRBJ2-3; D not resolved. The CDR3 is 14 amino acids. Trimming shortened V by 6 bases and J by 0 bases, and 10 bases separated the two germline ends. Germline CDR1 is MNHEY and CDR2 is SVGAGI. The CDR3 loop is CASRPLSSTDTQYF. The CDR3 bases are TGTGCCAGCAGACCACTATCTAGCACAGATACGCAGTATTTT.

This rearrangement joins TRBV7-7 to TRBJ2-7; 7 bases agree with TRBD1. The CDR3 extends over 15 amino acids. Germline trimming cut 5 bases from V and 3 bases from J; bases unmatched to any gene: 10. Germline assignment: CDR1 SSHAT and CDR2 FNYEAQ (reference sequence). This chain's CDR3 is CASSPRTGTIYEQYF. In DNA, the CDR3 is TGTGCCAGCAGCCCGAGGACAGGTACAATCTACGAGCAGTACTTC.

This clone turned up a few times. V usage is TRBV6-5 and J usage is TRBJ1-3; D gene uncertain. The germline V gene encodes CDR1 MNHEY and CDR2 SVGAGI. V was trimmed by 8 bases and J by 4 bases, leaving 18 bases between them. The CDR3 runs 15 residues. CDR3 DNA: TGTGCCAGCTCCCAAGGGAGGGATTCAGGAAACACCATATATTTT. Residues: CASSQGRDSGNTIYF.